The rows below give T cell receptor beta chains drawn from one sample of a study of breast tumors, draining lymph nodes, adjacent tissues. MiXCR was run by TCRdb on the multiplex PCR reads, yielding one entry per CDR3 protein. Of about 270,000 distinct CDR3 sequences listed, roughly 31% are singletons. The sequencing input was axillary lymph node tissue. All receptors derive from a female donor with breast cancer. Some clones in this sample may be carry-over from other donors' samples. The CDR3 runs from the conserved cysteine through the conserved F or W. The D gene is left open where the match is weak. Not every row has a clone size; where given, it reads once, few, many or a size class.

CASSESSGREETQYF,TGCGCCAGCAGTGAGTCGAGCGGGAGGGAAGAGACCCAGTACTTC,TRBV10-2,TRBD2,TRBJ2-5,many,15
CASSIWGRAYSGANVLTF,TGTGCCAGTAGTATATGGGGCAGGGCCTACTCTGGGGCCAACGTCCTGACTTTC,TRBV19,.,TRBJ2-6,many,18
CASSLLTGGQETQYF,TGCGCCAGCAGCTTATTGACGGGAGGGCAAGAGACCCAGTACTTC,TRBV5-1,TRBD2,TRBJ2-5,many,15
CASSHHQGLLGELFF,TGTGCCAGCAGCCATCATCAGGGTCTCCTCGGGGAGCTGTTTTTT,TRBV3-2,.,TRBJ2-2,few,15
CSARRTGPNEKLFF,TGCAGTGCTAGGAGGACCGGACCAAATGAAAAACTGTTTTTT,TRBV20-1,.,TRBJ1-4,.,14
CASVGGINEKLFF,TGTGCCAGCGTGGGGGGTATCAATGAAAAACTGTTTTTT,TRBV28,.,TRBJ1-4,once,13
CASSPQGLARPNEQFF,TGTGCCAGCTCACCTCAGGGCCTAGCGCGCCCCAATGAGCAGTTCTTC,TRBV9,.,TRBJ2-1,few,16
CASSLSAGPTGDGYTF,TGTGCCAGCAGTTTATCAGCAGGGCCCACTGGAGATGGCTACACCTTC,TRBV28,.,TRBJ1-2,.,16
CATSRNRLAGGETQYF,TGTGCCACCAGCAGGAATCGACTAGCGGGAGGTGAGACCCAGTACTTC,TRBV15,TRBD2,TRBJ2-5,.,16
CASSESPGGRDGYTF,TGTGCCAGCAGTGAATCGCCAGGCGGAAGGGATGGCTACACCTTC,TRBV2,.,TRBJ1-2,many,15
CATSRGVGQGELFF,TGTGCCACCAGCAGAGGGGTGGGACAGGGGGAGCTGTTTTTT,TRBV15,TRBD1,TRBJ2-2,.,14
CASSSQLGRHSGNTIYF,TGCGCCAGCAGCTCCCAGTTAGGGCGGCACTCTGGAAACACCATATATTTT,TRBV5-1,.,TRBJ1-3,.,17
CSASDRVKDTDTQYF,TGCAGTGCCTCGGACAGGGTGAAGGACACAGATACGCAGTATTTT,TRBV20-1,TRBD1,TRBJ2-3,many,15
CSAKGTAAILNEQFF,TGCAGTGCAAAGGGGACGGCCGCGATCCTCAATGAGCAGTTCTTC,TRBV20-1,.,TRBJ2-1,many,15
CASSQAGGGTGANVLTF,TGTGCCAGCAGCCAAGCGGGGGGGGGGACCGGGGCCAACGTCCTGACTTTC,TRBV7-3,TRBD2,TRBJ2-6,once,17
CATSDLIRTGGPGELFF,TGTGCCACCAGTGATTTGATTCGGACAGGGGGCCCCGGGGAGCTGTTTTTT,TRBV24-1,TRBD1,TRBJ2-2,many,17
CASSQGLGEYNEQFF,TGCGCCAGCAGCCAAGGACTAGGGGAGTACAATGAGCAGTTCTTC,TRBV4-3,.,TRBJ2-1,many,15
CASSLATASGNTIYF,TGTGCCAGCAGCTTAGCAACAGCCTCTGGAAACACCATATATTTT,TRBV11-1,.,TRBJ1-3,.,15
CASSQAPYNEQFF,TGTGCCAGCAGCCAAGCGCCTTACAATGAGCAGTTCTTC,TRBV4-2,.,TRBJ2-1,many,13
CATRGLANNEQFF,TGTGCCACCCGGGGACTAGCGAACAATGAGCAGTTCTTC,TRBV10-3,TRBD2,TRBJ2-1,many,13
CSARDYPKEGAPGYEQYF,TGCAGTGCTAGAGATTACCCCAAGGAGGGGGCGCCGGGATACGAGCAGTACTTC,TRBV20-1,.,TRBJ2-7,many,18
CSARQTGGGADTQYF,TGCAGTGCTAGGCAGACAGGGGGGGGGGCAGATACGCAGTATTTT,TRBV20-1,TRBD1,TRBJ2-3,many,15
CSVATSAGGETQYF,TGCAGCGTTGCTACGTCGGCAGGGGGGGAGACCCAGTACTTC,TRBV29-1,.,TRBJ2-5,.,14
CASSSTGTSGANTGELFF,TGTGCCAGCAGCTCCACCGGGACTAGCGGGGCGAACACCGGGGAGCTGTTTTTT,TRBV7-2,TRBD2,TRBJ2-2,many,18
CASSLMRANNEQFF,TGTGCCAGCAGCTTAATGCGGGCTAACAATGAGCAGTTCTTC,TRBV7-3,.,TRBJ2-1,many,14
CASSQDKGVWETQYF,TGTGCCAGCAGCCAAGATAAGGGAGTGTGGGAGACCCAGTACTTC,TRBV3-1,.,TRBJ2-5,many,15
CAINGQGYEQYF,TGTGCCATCAACGGACAGGGCTACGAGCAGTACTTC,TRBV6-5,TRBD1,TRBJ2-7,.,12
CASKQGGRGTQETQYF,TGCGCCAGCAAACAGGGGGGGCGGGGAACACAAGAGACCCAGTACTTC,TRBV10-2,.,TRBJ2-5,many,16
CASLGARSREQYF,TGTGCCAGCTTGGGGGCCAGAAGTCGCGAGCAGTACTTC,TRBV2,.,TRBJ2-7,many,13
CASTPGAGGPYNEQFF,TGTGCCAGCACCCCAGGGGCGGGCGGGCCCTACAATGAGCAGTTCTTC,TRBV7-2,.,TRBJ2-1,few,16
CASSGRTVTGELFF,TGTGCCAGCAGTGGGAGGACAGTAACCGGGGAGCTGTTTTTT,TRBV6-1,.,TRBJ2-2,.,14
CASSLDGYNEQFF,TGTGCCAGCAGCTTAGATGGCTACAATGAGCAGTTCTTC,TRBV28,.,TRBJ2-1,many,13
CASSLKAWDRGYEQYF,TGTGCCAGCAGCTTAAAGGCCTGGGACAGGGGTTACGAGCAGTACTTC,TRBV7-8,TRBD1,TRBJ2-7,many,16
CASSLLGGSDTQYF,TGTGCCAGCAGTTTATTGGGGGGGTCAGATACGCAGTATTTT,TRBV27,TRBD2,TRBJ2-3,few,14
CASSGAGSQPQHF,TGTGCCAGCTCAGGGGCAGGGAGTCAGCCCCAGCATTTT,TRBV18,.,TRBJ1-5,.,13
CASSLDSGSYEQYF,TGCGCCAGCAGCTTGGATAGCGGGAGCTACGAGCAGTACTTC,TRBV5-1,TRBD2,TRBJ2-7,many,14
CASSLVPPESPLHF,TGTGCCAGCAGCTTGGTCCCCCCCGAGTCACCCCTCCACTTT,TRBV5-8,.,TRBJ1-6,many,14
CATSDPGQGGEKLFF,TGTGCCACCAGTGATCCAGGACAGGGTGGTGAAAAACTGTTTTTT,TRBV24-1,TRBD1,TRBJ1-4,many,15
CASSPPLRETQYF,TGTGCCAGTAGTCCCCCTTTGAGAGAGACCCAGTACTTC,TRBV19,.,TRBJ2-5,many,13
CASSPSLSGRGTQYF,TGTGCCAGCAGCCCTTCCCTCTCCGGGAGAGGCACGCAGTATTTT,TRBV11-2,.,TRBJ2-3,many,15
CASSQGRRPYTF,TGTGCCAGCAGCCAGGGCAGGCGGCCCTACACCTTC,TRBV9,.,TRBJ1-2,.,12
CASSPTGGAGYGYTF,TGCGCCAGCAGCCCAACAGGGGGCGCAGGCTATGGCTACACCTTC,TRBV4-1,TRBD1,TRBJ1-2,many,15